These 4 T cell receptor beta chains originate from one sample sequenced in a study of radiation and T cells in renal cell carcinoma. The sample's time point: baseline pretreatment blood. The treatment denotes: 15 Gy SBRT to primary tumor, nephrectomy 4 weeks later. This table comes from immunoSEQ multiplex PCR, and its TCRdb copy is limited to in-frame clones, with some not included. The sample lists 150,000 or so clones; less than 85% were seen once. The sequences come from blood, collected from a patient whose treatment included radiotherapy and nephrectomy. These receptors originate from a woman aged 45 to 65 with renal cell carcinoma.

The chain couples TRBV4-2 to TRBJ1-2, with TRBD1 as a possible D gene (5 bases). V lost 2 bases and J 0 bases, leaving 13 bases between the germline ends. Germline CDR1 and CDR2: LGHNA and YNFKEQ. The CDR3 is made up of 16 amino acids. The CDR3 DNA is TGTGCCAGCAGCCAACGTCACGGGGCAGCTAACTATGGCTACACCTTC. It specifies CASSQRHGAANYGYTF.

The chain is built from TRBV27 and TRBJ2-2; 8 nucleotides align to TRBD1. The CDR3 spans 15 residues. Germline CDR1 is MNHEY and CDR2 is SMNVEV (reference sequence). J lost 1 base, V lost 4 bases, and 2 bases had no gene match. The chain's CDR3 is CASSYGQGNTGELFF. CDR3 DNA sequence: TGTGCCAGCAGTTACGGACAGGGGAACACCGGGGAGCTGTTTTTT.

This chain connects TRBV28 to TRBJ2-7, with 8 positions matching TRBD2. CDR1 is MDHEN, CDR2 SYDVKM, per germline. The CDR3 consists of 14 residues. V trimming: 8 bases; J trimming: 1 base; junction bases outside the gene matches: 7. CDR3 DNA: TGTGCCAGCGCTGAGGGACTAGGGTCCTACGAGCAGTACTTC. Amino acids: CASAEGLGSYEQYF.

This sequence joins TRBV6-5 and TRBJ2-2, with 8 bases matching TRBD2. The length of the CDR3 is 15 residues. From germline, CDR1 is MNHEY and CDR2 SVGAGI. With V trimmed by 6 bases and J by 3 bases, 6 bases remained unmatched. CDR3 nucleotides: TGTGCCAGCAGGGGACTAGGGTATGACACCGGGGAGCTGTTTTTT. This translates into CASRGLGYDTGELFF.